This TCR beta chain originates from a study of blood T cell repertoires in COVID-19. At the level of the study: Acute-phase and convalescent COVID-19 samples originated in the United States, Italy and Spain. T cells, B-cell-depleted T cells, or PBMCs supplied cDNA or gDNA.

Original processing methods: By means of reference gene primer amplification, nucleated cell counts were estimated. Generated by immunoSEQ multiplex PCR, the TCRdb table keeps only in-frame clones and is missing some. The V and J calls and the clone size are those of that table, but D and trimming were determined from the DNA. This sample has roughly 60,000 clones, with approximately 77% found just once. Sequenced sample: peripheral blood. The receptor was derived from a human donor in a cohort sampled during active COVID-19.

CDR3 amino acids: CASTRASQGTGELFF. The DNA for the CDR3 is TGCGCCAGCACTAGGGCTTCTCAGGGGACCGGGGAGCTGTTTTTT. The chain has TRBV5-1 and TRBJ2-2, with TRBD1 as a possible D gene (6 bases). V was clipped by 6 bases and J by 5 bases, with 17 bases between them. The CDR3 runs to 15 residues. Germline V gene lookup returns CDR1 SGHRS and CDR2 YFSETQ.